This passage covers 12 T cell receptor beta chains from one sample sequenced in a study of siplizumab effects on memory and regulatory T cells. Libraries were prepared by immunoSEQ multiplex PCR; TCRdb keeps only in-frame clonotypes and omits some of them. The sample consists of 100,000 or so clones, under 95% of them appearing once. The sample comprised CD4+ T cells sorted from blood. Every receptor here comes from a human donor in good health.

The V call is TRBV7-8, the J call TRBJ2-7; 10 bases match TRBD1. This CDR3 is built from 14 residues. V was clipped by 4 bases and J by 4 bases; unmatched bases: 4. The germline gives CDR1 SGHVS, CDR2 FQNEAQ. The CDR3 sequence is CASSYRQGAYEQYF. The CDR3 DNA is TGTGCCAGCAGCTATCGACAGGGGGCATACGAGCAGTACTTC.

Comment on this clone: The junction does not match germline at one end; this may be a read error. The chain is built from TRBV30 and TRBJ1-2; 9 bases fit TRBD1. Germline assignment: CDR1 GTSNPN and CDR2 SVGIG (reference sequence). The CDR3 is 16 amino acids. DNA for the CDR3: TGTGCCGGGAGAGACCCGGGACAGGGAAGTTGGAATGGCTACACCTTC. Protein: CAGRDPGQGSWNGYTF.

The J gene is TRBJ2-1, the V gene TRBV11-3, with D possibly called TRBD1 or TRBD2 (5 bases each). CDR1 and CDR2 from the germline V gene are SGHNT and YENEEA. V was shortened by 5 bases and J by 0 bases, with 14 bases between the two germline ends. The CDR3 is 16 residues long. CDR3 region: CASSPPGRSSYNEQFF. The CDR3 nucleotides are TGTGCCAGCAGCCCACCGGGGCGGAGCTCCTACAATGAGCAGTTCTTC.

The chain couples TRBV27 to TRBJ2-7; D is unresolved. CDR3 length equals 13 residues. V dropped 3 bases and J dropped 6 bases, with 12 bases sitting between them. CDR1 MNHEY and CDR2 SMNVEV come from the germline V gene (reference sequence). CDR3 loop: CASSFGSSLEQYF. In DNA form, the CDR3 reads TGTGCCAGCAGTTTCGGCTCCTCCCTCGAGCAGTACTTC.

The chain is built from TRBV5-4 and TRBJ2-7; 9 bases line up with TRBD2. CDR1 and CDR2 (germline): SGHNT, YYREEE (reference sequence). V was pared by 4 bases and J by 5 bases, with 7 bases of the junction left unmatched. The CDR3 has 14 amino acids. CDR3 region: CASSRGLASHEQYF. As DNA, the CDR3 is TGTGCCAGCAGCCGGGGACTAGCTTCCCACGAGCAGTACTTC.

This clone was seen a single time. This sequence joins TRBV5-1 and TRBJ1-3; D gene unclear. V shed 4 bases and J shed 0 bases, with 8 bases lying between them. The germline V gene has CDR1 SGHRS and CDR2 YFSETQ. The CDR3 has 14 amino acids. The CDR3 spells CASSLSGSGNTIYF. The CDR3 DNA follows: TGCGCCAGCAGCCTCAGTGGCTCTGGAAACACCATATATTTT.

V and J are TRBV18 and TRBJ1-6; D unresolved. Trimming stripped 2 bases from V and 8 bases from J, with 10 bases between. This CDR3 spans 14 amino acids. Germline V lookup: CDR1 KGHSH, CDR2 LQKENI. CDR3 region: CASSPGRAYSPLHF. The DNA of the CDR3 is TGTGCCAGCTCACCAGGAAGGGCTTATTCACCCCTCCACTTT. Full variable domain (missing parts from reference TRBV18 and TRBJ1-6): NAGVMQNPRHLVRRRGQEARLRCSPMKGHSHVYWYRQLPEEGLKFMVYLQKENIIDESGMPKERFSAEFPKEGPSILRIQQVVRGDSAAYFCASSPGRAYSPLHFGNGTRLTVT.

The rearrangement links TRBV7-2 to TRBJ2-1; D gene ambiguous. Germline CDR1 and CDR2: SGHTA and FQGNSA. The V and J ends lost 7 bases and 0 bases respectively, with 13 bases between them. This CDR3 spans 15 amino acids. CDR3 in amino acids: CASTPDISSYNEQFF. In nucleotides, the CDR3 is TGTGCCAGCACCCCCGACATCAGCTCCTACAATGAGCAGTTCTTC.

This sequence joins TRBV19 and TRBJ1-2, with 9 bases lining up with TRBD1. V shed 6 bases, J shed 8 bases, and the junction held 13 bases outside the gene matches. This CDR3 contains 15 residues. The V gene's germline CDR1 is LNHDA and CDR2 SQIVND (reference sequence). CDR3 in DNA: TGTGCCAGTAGATCGTCGGACAGGGGTTGGCAAGGCTACACCTTC. This sequence encodes CASRSSDRGWQGYTF. Combining the CDR3 with reference TRBV19 and TRBJ1-2 gives the whole variable domain DGGITQSPKYLFRKEGQNVTLSCEQNLNHDAMYWYRQDPGQGLRLIYYSQIVNDFQKGDIAEGYSVSREKKESFPLTVTSAQKNPTAFYLCASRSSDRGWQGYTFGSGTRLTVV.

The J gene is TRBJ1-1, the V gene TRBV9; D perhaps matches TRBD1 (6 bases). V dropped 0 bases and J dropped 1 base, with 16 bases sitting between them. Germline V lookup: CDR1 SGDLS, CDR2 YYNGEE. The length of the CDR3 is 17 residues. CDR3 sequence reads: CASSVGVGGTTNTEAFF. The CDR3 nucleotides are TGTGCCAGCAGCGTAGGGGTGGGTGGGACAACGAACACTGAAGCTTTCTTT. Filled out from reference TRBV9 and TRBJ1-1, the complete variable domain reads DSGVTQTPKHLITATGQRVTLRCSPRSGDLSVYWYQQSLDQGLQFLIQYYNGEERAKGNILERFSAQQFPDLHSELNLSSLELGDSALYFCASSVGVGGTTNTEAFFGQGTRLTVV.

V is TRBV7-2 and J is TRBJ2-7, with unresolved D. This CDR3 contains 17 residues. Looked up from germline, CDR1 is SGHTA and CDR2 is FQGNSA. Trimming shortened V by 5 bases and J by 3 bases, and 23 bases separated the two germline ends. Here the CDR3 reads CASSPRTGLIPHYEQYF. DNA of the CDR3: TGTGCCAGCAGCCCCCGAACGGGTCTCATCCCCCACTACGAGCAGTACTTC.

The chain uses TRBV30 and TRBJ1-1; unclear D gene. Germline CDR1 reads GTSNPN; CDR2 reads SVGIG (reference sequence). This CDR3 comprises 13 residues. The ends were cut back, 2 bases at V and 0 bases at J, with 7 bases in the middle. For the CDR3, the DNA is TGTGCCTGGAGTAGCGGACTGAACACTGAAGCTTTCTTT. This codes for CAWSSGLNTEAFF.